This T cell receptor (beta chain) was retrieved from a study of T cells in Graves' hyperthyroidism and ophthalmopathy. This clonotype was counted ten times or more. As yet, its antigen is unknown. CDR1 is SQVTM, CDR2 ANQGSEA, per germline. V lost 7 bases, J lost 3 bases, and 16 bases stayed unmatched. The CDR3 contains 16 residues. Amplification of TCR beta CDR3 regions was performed using RNA transcripts as template. First-round RT-PCR of the TCR CDR3 relied on the HTBI primer set. TCRdb reprocessed the multiplex PCR reads with MiXCR, giving one entry per CDR3 protein. The sample records about 610,000 distinct CDR3 sequences, around 16% being singletons. PBMCs were derived from 9.5 to 10 ml fresh peripheral blood. Study findings and constraints: A median around 5.9 months before onset, the model predicted ophthalmopathy.

The sample consisted of blood. This chain connects TRBV29-1 to TRBJ2-7; TRBD1 matches 9 bases. The receptor was derived from a woman between 40 and 50 years old with Graves' ophthalmopathy. CDR3 nucleotides: TGCAGCGCTGGAGGATCTCGACAGGGGGGGAACTACGAGCAGTACTTC. It specifies CSAGGSRQGGNYEQYF.